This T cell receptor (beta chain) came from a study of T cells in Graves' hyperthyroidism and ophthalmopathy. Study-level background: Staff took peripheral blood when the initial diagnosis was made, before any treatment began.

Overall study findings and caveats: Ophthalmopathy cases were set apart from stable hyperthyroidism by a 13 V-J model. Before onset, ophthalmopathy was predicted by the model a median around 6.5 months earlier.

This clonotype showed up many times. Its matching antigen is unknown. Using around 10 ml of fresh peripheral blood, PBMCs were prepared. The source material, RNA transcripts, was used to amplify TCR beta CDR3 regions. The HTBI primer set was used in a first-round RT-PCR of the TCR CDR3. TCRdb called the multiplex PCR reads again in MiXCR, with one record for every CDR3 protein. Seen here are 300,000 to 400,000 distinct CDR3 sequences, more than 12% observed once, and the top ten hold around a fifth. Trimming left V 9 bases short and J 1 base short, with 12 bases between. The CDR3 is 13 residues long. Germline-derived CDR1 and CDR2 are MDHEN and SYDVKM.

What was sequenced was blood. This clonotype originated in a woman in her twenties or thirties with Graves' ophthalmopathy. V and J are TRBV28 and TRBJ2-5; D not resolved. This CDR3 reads CASLGMGQETQYF. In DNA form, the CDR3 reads TGTGCCAGTCTGGGGATGGGCCAAGAGACCCAGTACTTC.